The T cell receptor beta chain under discussion was sequenced for a study of vaccination and CD4 T cells after COVID-19. Study context: Following dose two, a median about 70 days (range 14 to 241) passed before post-vaccine samples were taken. The study sampled a few convalescent patients at day 14 and again at days 161 to 241 post-vaccination.

This CDR3 contains 12 residues. Trimming removed 2 bases from V and 4 bases from J, with 5 bases in between. The germline gives CDR1 SGHTA, CDR2 FQGNSA. Time point denoted: late sampling 161 to 241 days after vaccination in a few convalescent patients. TCRdb passed the PCR reads through MiXCR, listing each CDR3 protein once. The sample records 25,000 to 35,000 distinct CDR3 sequences, approximately 51% being singletons. This sample comprised CD4+ T cells from blood, obtained about 7 months after SARS-CoV-2 vaccination. V gene TRBV7-2 combines with J gene TRBJ1-2; D remains ambiguous. This TCR derives from a human donor who had recovered from COVID-19. The CDR3 DNA is TGTGCCAGCAGCTTAAGCAGCTATGGCTACACCTTC. Translating it yields CASSLSSYGYTF.